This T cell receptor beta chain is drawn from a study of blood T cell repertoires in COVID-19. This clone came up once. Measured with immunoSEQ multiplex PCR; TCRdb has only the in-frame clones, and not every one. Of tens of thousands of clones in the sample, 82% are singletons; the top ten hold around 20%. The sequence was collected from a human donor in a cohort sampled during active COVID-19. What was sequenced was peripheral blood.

CDR3 sequence: CASSQDWAGSLRGAFF. The DNA of the CDR3 is TGTGCCAGCAGCCAAGATTGGGCAGGGTCACTGAGAGGAGCTTTCTTT. The chain is built from TRBV3-1 (or the pseudogene TRBV3-2) and TRBJ1-1; the D gene is possibly TRBD1 (5 bases). The CDR3 has 16 residues. Germline V gene sequence: CDR1 LGHDT, CDR2 YNNKEL (reference sequence). Trimming stripped 0 bases from V and 10 bases from J, with 21 bases between.